These 9 T cell receptor beta chains originate from one sample sequenced in a study of memory CD4+ T cells and cytomegalovirus serostatus. Assay used: immunoSEQ multiplex PCR; TCRdb lists only in-frame clones, some missing. The table has approximately 50,000 clones, roughly 77% seen once. Single viable CD3+CD4+CD8-CD45RO+ cells were sorted as the memory CD4+ T cells. The source material was memory CD4+ T cells from blood. The receptor set was obtained from an adult in good health and CMV-seropositive.

The chain couples TRBV5-1 to TRBJ1-3; 7 bases are a match to TRBD1. Germline V gene lookup returns CDR1 SGHRS and CDR2 YFSETQ. Trimming removed 5 bases from V and 0 bases from J; junction bases left unmatched: 8. The CDR3 is 16 amino acids. CDR3 DNA sequence: TGCGCCAGCAGTGCCGGACAGGCATTCTCTGGAAACACCATATATTTT. Its translation: CASSAGQAFSGNTIYF.

The table lists this clone with a count of one. V gene TRBV11-2 combines with J gene TRBJ1-5; 7 bases agree with TRBD1. Germline assignment: CDR1 SGHAT and CDR2 FQNNGV. J lost 4 bases, V lost 5 bases, and 8 bases had no gene match. The length of the CDR3 is 15 residues. The CDR3 here is CASSPQGGGNQPQHF. Here the CDR3 DNA reads TGTGCCAGCAGCCCTCAGGGGGGGGGAAATCAGCCCCAGCATTTT.

The V call is TRBV28, the J call TRBJ1-2; tentative D call: TRBD1 (6 bases). The V and J ends lost 5 bases and 4 bases respectively, with 17 bases between them. Germline CDR1 MDHEN, CDR2 SYDVKM. The CDR3 has 15 amino acids. The CDR3 sequence is CASSPGGRDVYGYTF. DNA of the CDR3: TGTGCCAGCAGTCCCGGGGGGCGCGATGTCTATGGCTACACCTTC.

The V gene is TRBV4-2, the J gene TRBJ2-5, with 10 bases matching TRBD2. CDR1 and CDR2 (germline): LGHNA, YNFKEQ. CDR3 length: 16 residues. The V and J ends lost 4 bases and 4 bases, in that order; junction bases with no gene match: 9. The CDR3 here is CASSRVAGGQGETQYF. In nucleotides, the CDR3 is TGTGCCAGCAGCCGGGTAGCGGGAGGCCAAGGAGAGACCCAGTACTTC.

The rearrangement links TRBV28 to TRBJ1-1, with D tentatively TRBD1 (6 bases). This CDR3 comprises 16 residues. The germline CDR1 and CDR2 sequences are MDHEN and SYDVKM. The V end was cut by 4 bases, the J end by 0 bases, with 15 bases between. The CDR3 DNA reads as TGTGCCAGCAGTTCCGGGACATTCCAATTGAACACTGAAGCTTTCTTT. It codes for CASSSGTFQLNTEAFF.

The genes are TRBV27 and TRBJ1-2; D ambiguous. Germline CDR1 reads MNHEY; CDR2 reads SMNVEV (reference sequence). Between the trimmed V and J ends, which lost 0 bases and 4 bases, there was a span of 15 bases. The CDR3 spans 16 residues. The CDR3 loop reads CASSLSVRAMTYGYTF. The CDR3 nucleotides read TGTGCCAGCAGTTTATCGGTCCGGGCTATGACCTATGGCTACACCTTC.

The rearrangement joins TRBV5-1 to TRBJ2-7; D gene ambiguous. This CDR3 region has 14 residues. The germline V gene has CDR1 SGHRS and CDR2 YFSETQ. V lost 1 base, J lost 2 bases, and 10 bases lay in between. This chain's CDR3 is CASSLPQPPYEQYF. The DNA of the CDR3 is TGCGCCAGCAGCTTGCCCCAGCCCCCCTACGAGCAGTACTTC.

This clone showed up just once. The J gene is TRBJ2-1, the V gene TRBV15; 10 bases map to TRBD2. Trimming removed 1 base from V and 7 bases from J; junction bases left unmatched: 4. Looked up from germline, CDR1 is LNHNV and CDR2 is YYDKDF (reference sequence). There are 15 residues in the CDR3. Here the CDR3 reads CATSRGLAGGNEQFF. The CDR3 DNA reads TGTGCCACCAGCAGAGGACTAGCGGGTGGAAATGAGCAGTTCTTC.

This clone was found a few times. The rearrangement uses TRBV2 and TRBJ1-1, with TRBD1 as a possible D gene (6 bases). V lost 7 bases and J lost 0, with 12 bases in between. This CDR3 has 14 amino acids. In germline, CDR1 is SNHLY, CDR2 FYNNEI. The CDR3 region has the DNA TGTGCCAGCACCGCAGACAGGCTGAACACTGAAGCTTTCTTT. Its protein is CASTADRLNTEAFF.